A selection of T cell receptor beta chains follows, all from one sample in a study of cytomegalovirus exposure and HLA in healthy donors. Some clones are missing from TCRdb's copy, which holds only in-frame ones; the method was immunoSEQ multiplex PCR. In the table there are 80,000 to 95,000 clones, 84% of which are singletons. Material: PBMCs. The receptors shown here come from a woman aged 18-29 years in good health and CMV-seropositive. Each CDR3 is given with its conserved first and last residue. The D gene is left open where the match is weak. Rows give clone size only sometimes, using once, few, many, or a class for an expanded clone.

clone size	V gene	J gene	D gene	CDR3 DNA	CDR3 protein
NA	TRBV27	TRBJ1-6	NA	TGTGCCAGCAGTTCCTCCAGCTATAATTCACCCCTCCACTTT	CASSSSSYNSPLHF
few	TRBV7-7	TRBJ1-2	NA	TGTGCTAGCAGCTTTGGGAGAGACTATGGCTACACCTTC	CASSFGRDYGYTF
NA	TRBV4-1	TRBJ2-3	NA	TGCGCCAGCAGCCAGGACGGAGGCGGTGCGCAGTATTTT	CASSQDGGGAQYF
once	TRBV6-1	TRBJ1-1	NA	TGTGCCAGCAGTGTGGACAGATACTACTTTAACACTGAAGCTTTCTTT	CASSVDRYYFNTEAFF
NA	TRBV5-1	TRBJ2-2	TRBD1	TGCGCCAGCAGCTTAACAGGGGCTCCGAGCACCGGGGAGCTGTTTTTT	CASSLTGAPSTGELFF
NA	TRBV2	TRBJ1-2	NA	TGTGCCAGCAGTGATTTTATCCTTGAGGGTTGGTATGGCTACACCTTC	CASSDFILEGWYGYTF
NA	TRBV5-1	TRBJ1-2	TRBD1	TGCGCCAGCAGCCCGGGACAGGGGAACTATGGCTACACCTTC	CASSPGQGNYGYTF
NA	TRBV7-9	TRBJ2-7	NA	TGTGCCAGCAGTGAACAGGGTATAGGCGAGCAGTACTTC	CASSEQGIGEQYF
NA	TRBV5-6	TRBJ2-7	TRBD2	TGTGCCAGCAGCTCGGGACTAGCAGACGAGCAGTACTTC	CASSSGLADEQYF
NA	TRBV4-1	TRBJ2-5	TRBD2	TGCGCCAGCAGCCACCCGACTAGCGGGGGTCGGGAGACCCAGTACTTC	CASSHPTSGGRETQYF
NA	TRBV6-6	TRBJ2-7	NA	TGTGCCAGCAGTTACCGAGATCGGGGATCCGAGCAGTACTTC	CASSYRDRGSEQYF
NA	TRBV6-1	TRBJ2-7	TRBD1	TGTGCCAGCAGTACGGGGACAGGGTTCGAGCAGTACTTC	CASSTGTGFEQYF
NA	TRBV7-6	TRBJ1-3	NA	TGTGCCAGTAAGCGACAGCCTGGAAACACCATATATTTT	CASKRQPGNTIYF
NA	TRBV2	TRBJ1-6	TRBD1	TGTGCCAGCAGTGACCGGACAGGGAATGTTTCACCCCTCCACTTT	CASSDRTGNVSPLHF
NA	TRBV18	TRBJ1-2	TRBD1	TGTGCCAGCTCACCAGCCGGGACAGAATATGGCTACACCTTC	CASSPAGTEYGYTF
NA	TRBV19	TRBJ1-1	TRBD1	TGTGCCAGTAGTATTCTTGGGACAGGGACTTTTGCTGAAGCTTTCTTT	CASSILGTGTFAEAFF
NA	TRBV7-9	TRBJ2-7	NA	TGTGCCAGCAGCTTAGCGGGGGGACCCTACTACGAGCAGTACTTC	CASSLAGGPYYEQYF
NA	TRBV2	TRBJ2-2	NA	TGTGCCAGCAGTGGCCCGACAGGTCACACCGGGGAGCTGTTTTTT	CASSGPTGHTGELFF
NA	TRBV10-2	TRBJ2-2	NA	TGCGCCAGCAGTGAACTAGTCACCGGGGAGCTGTTTTTT	CASSELVTGELFF
NA	TRBV7-6	TRBJ2-3	TRBD2	TGTGCCAGCAGCTTCACCACCGGGACTACGGATACGCAGTATTTT	CASSFTTGTTDTQYF
NA	TRBV5-1	TRBJ2-7	NA	TGCGCCAGCAGCTTGAGGCCGAGGTTCTATTTCTCCGCCGAGCAGTACTTC	CASSLRPRFYFSAEQYF
NA	TRBV6-1	TRBJ1-2	NA	TGTGCCAGCAGCCTAACAGTAAGTGGCTACACCTTC	CASSLTVSGYTF
NA	TRBV5-1	TRBJ1-2	NA	TGCGCCAGCAGCGTAGCCGGGACTCGAGCTAACTATGGCTACACCTTC	CASSVAGTRANYGYTF
NA	TRBV4-1	TRBJ2-3	TRBD2	TGCGCCAGCAGCCCCTGGACGAGGACTAGCGGGGGGGATACGCAGTATTTT	CASSPWTRTSGGDTQYF
NA	TRBV6-1	TRBJ2-4	TRBD1	TGTGCCAGCAGTCGGGACAGGGTGGTGGACATTCAGTACTTC	CASSRDRVVDIQYF
NA	TRBV6-1	TRBJ2-7	NA	TGTGCCAGCCTCAGGGATTTAGGGGAGCAGTACTTC	CASLRDLGEQYF
once	TRBV4-1	TRBJ2-7	TRBD2	TGCGCCAGCAGCCCAGCCGGACTAGCGGTGGCCTACGAGCAGTACTTC	CASSPAGLAVAYEQYF
NA	TRBV7-2	TRBJ2-5	NA	TGTGCCAGCAGCTTAGCGCGAGAGACCCAGTACTTC	CASSLARETQYF
NA	TRBV10-3	TRBJ2-1	NA	TGTGCCATCGCCGGTTCAGGGTACAATGAGCAGTTCTTC	CAIAGSGYNEQFF
NA	TRBV2	TRBJ2-3	TRBD1	TGTGCCAGCATTGGGACAGGGGCAAGGACAGATACGCAGTATTTT	CASIGTGARTDTQYF
NA	TRBV2	TRBJ2-3	TRBD2	TGTGCCAGCAGTGTAGGTCTAGCGGCAGATACGCAGTATTTT	CASSVGLAADTQYF
NA	TRBV27	TRBJ2-5	TRBD2	TGTGCCAGCAGGGGACTAGCGGGGGGCGGGGAGACCCAGTACTTC	CASRGLAGGGETQYF
NA	TRBV19	TRBJ1-6	TRBD1	TGTGCCAGTAGTATTTACAGGGGGGATTCACCCCTCCACTTT	CASSIYRGDSPLHF
NA	TRBV9	TRBJ1-1	NA	TGTGCCAGCATTTGGACAACGAACACTGAAGCTTTCTTT	CASIWTTNTEAFF
NA	TRBV14	TRBJ2-1	TRBD2	TGTGCCAGCAGCCAAGACGCTAGCGGGAACAATGAGCAGTTCTTC	CASSQDASGNNEQFF
NA	TRBV19	TRBJ2-1	TRBD2	TGTGCCAGTAGTGTCGAATCTAGCGGGAGGGTCAATGAGCAGTTCTTC	CASSVESSGRVNEQFF
NA	TRBV9	TRBJ2-3	NA	TGTGCCAGCAGCCCAACCCAGGGGGGAATGGCAGATACGCAGTATTTT	CASSPTQGGMADTQYF
NA	TRBV6-5	TRBJ2-3	NA	TGTGCCAGCAGTTTTCTCAGGAGCACAGATACGCAGTATTTT	CASSFLRSTDTQYF
NA	TRBV19	TRBJ2-3	TRBD2	TGTGCCAGTAGTATAGGACTAGCTTTTAGCACAGATACGCAGTATTTT	CASSIGLAFSTDTQYF
NA	TRBV4-2	TRBJ1-2	TRBD1	TGTGCCAGCAGCCAGACAGGGGGCGGGGGGTACGGCTACACCTTC	CASSQTGGGGYGYTF
NA	TRBV5-1	TRBJ2-7	NA	TGCGACAGCAGCTTTTCGACTAACTACGAGCAGTACTTC	CDSSFSTNYEQYF
NA	TRBV5-8	TRBJ1-1	TRBD1	TGTGCCAGCAGCTCTCAGGGGGTGCAATATACCCCTGAAGCTTTCTTT	CASSSQGVQYTPEAFF
NA	TRBV9	TRBJ2-1	TRBD2	TGTGCCAGCAGCGTAGCCCTGGGACTAGTCAATGAGCAGTTCTTC	CASSVALGLVNEQFF
NA	TRBV7-8	TRBJ2-1	TRBD2	TGTGCCAGCAGTCGACTAGCGGGAGGGCCTTATGAGCAGTTCTTC	CASSRLAGGPYEQFF
NA	TRBV4-1	TRBJ2-3	NA	TGCGCCAGCAGCCAAGAAGGGGGAGCGGGGAGCACAGATACGCAGTATTTT	CASSQEGGAGSTDTQYF
NA	TRBV15	TRBJ2-1	NA	TGTGCCACCAGCAGCTCAGGGGGGACTGTGGATGAGCAGTTCTTC	CATSSSGGTVDEQFF
NA	TRBV6-5	TRBJ1-1	TRBD1	TGTGCCAGCAGTTACTCGAGCACAGGGGCAACTGAAGCTTTCTTT	CASSYSSTGATEAFF
few	TRBV4-1	TRBJ1-1	NA	TGCGCCAGCAGCACCCGGGGCGGGGGGAACACTGAAGCTTTCTTT	CASSTRGGGNTEAFF
NA	TRBV7-9	TRBJ1-5	NA	TGTGCCAGCAGCCCATTAGACAGAAATCAGCCCCAGCATTTT	CASSPLDRNQPQHF
NA	TRBV6-6	TRBJ1-5	TRBD1	TGTGCCGCCAAGGACAGGGCCTCCCCCAGTGTAACCCAGCATTTT	CAAKDRASPSVTQHF
NA	TRBV6-5	TRBJ2-1	TRBD1	TGTGCCAGCAGTTACTACAGGGGGGCCGATGAGCAGTTCTTC	CASSYYRGADEQFF
NA	TRBV10-1	TRBJ1-1	NA	TGCGCCAGCAGTGGGTGGGAGGGGCCGGGGTGGGCGGCAGCTTTCTTT	CASSGWEGPGWAAAFF
NA	TRBV10-2	TRBJ2-5	NA	TGCGCCAGCAGTCCTAGCTCTCGAGAGACCCAGTACTTC	CASSPSSRETQYF
NA	TRBV19	TRBJ2-2	TRBD2	TGTGCCAGTAAGGGGAGCGGGGGGAACACCGGGGAGCTGTTTTTT	CASKGSGGNTGELFF
NA	TRBV4-1	TRBJ2-7	NA	TGCGCCAGCAGCCATATTCTCGACGAGCAGTACTTC	CASSHILDEQYF
NA	TRBV5-1	TRBJ2-1	NA	TGCGCCAGCAGCTTGGGGGGCGGTGGGTATGAGCAGTTCTTC	CASSLGGGGYEQFF
NA	TRBV6-5	TRBJ2-7	TRBD1	TGTGCCAGCAGTGCAACCAGGGGGCGCGGGGACGAGCAGTACTTC	CASSATRGRGDEQYF
NA	TRBV11-2	TRBJ1-1	TRBD1	TGTGCCAGCAGCTTAGGACAGGGGATGTGGAGGAACACTGAAGCTTTCTTT	CASSLGQGMWRNTEAFF
few	TRBV6-5	TRBJ2-2	TRBD2	TGTGCGGCAGGACTAGACACCGGGGAGCTGTTTTTT	CAAGLDTGELFF
NA	TRBV5-1	TRBJ1-5	NA	TGCGCCAGCAGCTTACAACCTACGGGTCTCGGCAATCAGCCCCAGCATTTT	CASSLQPTGLGNQPQHF